This T cell receptor (beta chain) comes out of a study of graft-versus-host responses after intestinal transplantation. Study information: Multivisceral, liver-intestinal, or isolated intestinal grafts were transplanted into recipients. Induction using anti-thymocyte globulin, followed by tacrolimus and steroids for roughly 3 years, was given to all recipients. Study-wide points: Recipient marrow harbored GvH clones, some of which surfaced first in ileum or blood.

Regarding this clone: Its antigen is currently unknown.

Marrow collected post-transplant originated from the posterior iliac crest or another site. Per germline, CDR1 SGHRS and CDR2 YFSETQ. The CDR3 length is 13 residues. V lost 7 bases and J lost 10; bases outside the gene matches: 8. TCRdb's table, derived via immunoSEQ multiplex PCR, lists solely in-frame clones and lacks some. Among some 70,000 clones, roughly 92% were seen once, and the ten largest hold about 6.7%. The sample consisted of bone marrow, taken 734 days after intestinal transplantation. This receptor was identified in a human patient who received an intestinal transplant, so some T cells may come from the graft donor. The chain links TRBV5-1 to TRBJ1-6; the match to TRBD1 covers 7 bases. The CDR3 coding sequence is TGCGCCAGCGCGATTCAGGGGGAATCACCCCTCCACTTT. Translated: CASAIQGESPLHF.